The 23 T cell receptor beta chains listed next were all sequenced from one sample in a study of patients and donors after allogeneic stem cell transplantation. One entry per CDR3 protein, called by TCRdb with MiXCR from the RT-PCR reads. The sample records some 150,000 distinct CDR3 sequences, roughly 35% being singletons. The material sequenced was blood, either unsorted or a sorted T cell fraction (not recorded which). These receptors were collected from a human donor who was either an allogeneic HSCT recipient or a stem cell or donor lymphocyte infusion donor (not recorded which). It is not recorded whose cells these are; they may come from a transplant donor.

This clonotype has just a few counts. The chain couples TRBV5-1 to TRBJ1-1; D uncertain. CDR1 and CDR2 from the germline V gene are SGHRS and YFSETQ. This CDR3 has 14 residues. The ends were cut back, 1 base at V and 3 bases at J, with 10 bases in the middle. The CDR3 sequence: CASSLYELDTEAFF. The DNA of the CDR3 is TGCGCCAGCAGCTTGTATGAGCTCGACACTGAAGCTTTCTTT.

The CDR3: CASSVGPSSGNTIYF. The CDR3 DNA is TGTGCCAGCAGCGTAGGGCCGTCCTCTGGAAACACCATATATTTT. This chain uses TRBV12-3 or TRBV12-4 with TRBJ1-3; D gene ambiguous. The CDR3 totals 15 residues. V lost 6 bases and J 0 bases, leaving 12 bases between the germline ends.

The DNA for the CDR3 is TGTGCCAGCAGGAACAGGATCGAGGGAAACACCATATATTTT. Translation gives CASRNRIEGNTIYF. The V call is TRBV12-3 or TRBV12-4, the J call TRBJ1-3; D might be TRBD1 (5 bases). CDR3 length: 14 residues. Trimming stripped 6 bases from V and 4 bases from J, with 13 bases between.

The V gene is TRBV25-1, the J gene TRBJ1-2; D possibly corresponds to TRBD1 (5 bases). Looked up from germline, CDR1 is MGHDK and CDR2 is SYGVNS. V was trimmed by 6 bases and J by 5 bases, leaving 13 bases between them. This CDR3 has 13 amino acids. CDR3: CASSLGEGYGYTF. As DNA, the CDR3 is TGTGCCAGCAGCCTAGGGGAGGGGTATGGCTACACCTTC.

This sequence joins TRBV28 and TRBJ2-7; 10 positions match TRBD1. This CDR3 is 14 amino acids long. The germline V gene encodes CDR1 MDHEN and CDR2 SYDVKM. Trimming at V came to 8 bases and at J to 7 bases, leaving 11 bases not matched to a gene. CDR3 sequence: CASRRTGGSREQYV. The CDR3 bases are TGTGCCAGCCGCCGGACAGGGGGGTCGAGAGAGCAGTACGTC.

This clonotype was seen more than once but under ten times. This chain connects TRBV9 to TRBJ2-3; the match to TRBD2 covers 8 bases. This CDR3 comprises 14 residues. Germline trimming cut 2 bases from V and 7 bases from J; bases unmatched to any gene: 6. Germline values: CDR1 SGDLS, CDR2 YYNGEE. The chain's CDR3 is CASSVRGGTNTQYF. In DNA form, the CDR3 reads TGTGCCAGCAGCGTCCGCGGGGGGACCAATACGCAGTATTTT.

This sequence joins TRBV5-1 and TRBJ2-5; TRBD2 matches 10 bases. This CDR3 region has 17 residues. CDR1 SGHRS and CDR2 YFSETQ come from the germline V gene. Trimming took 0 bases from V and 2 from J; bases not matched to a gene: 7. The CDR3 sequence is CASSLELAGGIQETQYF. CDR3 in DNA: TGCGCCAGCAGCTTGGAGTTAGCGGGGGGTATTCAAGAGACCCAGTACTTC.

J is TRBJ2-2 and V is TRBV9; 7 positions match TRBD1. Germline-derived CDR1 and CDR2 are SGDLS and YYNGEE. CDR3 size: 18 residues. The ends lost 0 bases at V and 4 bases at J; junction bases unmatched: 12. The CDR3 DNA follows: TGTGCCAGCAGCGTAGGAGAAGGACAGGCCCGGCTCACCGGGGAGCTGTTTTTT. This sequence encodes CASSVGEGQARLTGELFF.

The rearrangement links TRBV7-9 to TRBJ2-3; unclear D gene. Trimming shortened V by 0 bases and J by 8 bases, and 12 bases separated the two germline ends. The CDR3 is 14 residues long. Germline values: CDR1 SEHNR, CDR2 FQNEAQ (reference sequence). The DNA of the CDR3 is TGTGCCAGCAGCTTAGCGGGGTTACCCGGTACGCAGTATTTT. It encodes CASSLAGLPGTQYF.

In its sample, this clonotype was seen many times. The V call is TRBV20-1, the J call TRBJ1-1; 10 bases map to TRBD1. V was pared by 1 base and J by 6 bases, with 11 bases of the junction left unmatched. CDR3 size: 16 residues. CDR1 is DFQATT, CDR2 SNEGSKA, per germline (reference sequence). The DNA of the CDR3 is TGCAGTGCTAGAGCGCGGGACAGGGGTACGAGGGCTGAAGCTTTCTTT. Encoded protein: CSARARDRGTRAEAFF.

This clonotype was observed many times. The V and J genes are TRBV3-1 and TRBJ1-1; perhaps TRBD1 as D (6 bases). The CDR3 spans 13 residues. Trimming removed 3 bases from V and 1 base from J, with 6 bases in between. The germline V gene encodes CDR1 LGHDT and CDR2 YNNKEL (reference sequence). Here the CDR3 reads CASSQGANTEAFF. CDR3 sequence (DNA): TGTGCCAGCAGCCAGGGGGCGAACACTGAAGCTTTCTTT.

V gene TRBV6-5 combines with J gene TRBJ1-2, with D hard to call. V was cut by 11 bases and J by 8 bases, with 12 bases left in between. This CDR3 is 10 amino acids long. Per the germline V gene, CDR1 is MNHEY and CDR2 is SVGAGI. CDR3 protein: CASGSDGYTF. DNA of the CDR3: TGTGCCTCAGGATCAGACGGCTACACCTTC.

The V and J genes are TRBV12-3 or TRBV12-4 and TRBJ2-5; the D is unclear. With 5 bases removed from V and 0 bases from J, the gap between germline ends came to 4 bases. CDR3 length: 12 residues. This CDR3 reads CASSMYQETQYF. The CDR3 coding sequence is TGTGCCAGCAGTATGTACCAAGAGACCCAGTACTTC.

The V call is TRBV7-8, the J call TRBJ1-1, with TRBD1 matching 8 bases. Germline V gives CDR1 SGHVS, CDR2 FQNEAQ. The CDR3 runs 17 residues. J lost 0 bases, V lost 5 bases, and 11 bases had no gene match. In nucleotides, the CDR3 is TGTGCCAGCAGCGCTTCCCCCAGGGGGCTCCTGAACACTGAAGCTTTCTTT. Its protein is CASSASPRGLLNTEAFF.

The chain joins TRBV5-1 to TRBJ2-3; D is possibly TRBD1 (5 bases). V was shortened by 4 bases and J by 3 bases, with 12 bases between the two germline ends. CDR3 length equals 14 residues. Germline-derived CDR1 and CDR2 are SGHRS and YFSETQ. The DNA of the CDR3 is TGCGCCAGCAGCGCCAGGGAAGGGACAGATACGCAGTATTTT. Residues: CASSAREGTDTQYF. Filled out from reference TRBV5-1 and TRBJ2-3, the complete variable domain reads KAGVTQTPRYLIKTRGQQVTLSCSPISGHRSVSWYQQTPGQGLQFLFEYFSETQRNKGNFPGRFSGRQFSNSRSEMNVSTLELGDSALYLCASSAREGTDTQYFGPGTRLTVL.

The V and J genes are TRBV5-6 and TRBJ1-2; weak D call: TRBD1 (6 bases). CDR3 length: 15 amino acids. Trimming cost V 2 bases and J 4 bases, with 15 bases left between them. Germline V gene sequence: CDR1 SGHDT, CDR2 YYEEEE. The CDR3 nucleotides read TGTGCCAGCAGCTTTCACAGGGTAGTCTTCTATGGCTACACCTTC. Residues: CASSFHRVVFYGYTF.

This chain uses TRBV5-1 with TRBJ1-1, with a weak D call TRBD1 (6 bases). V dropped 3 bases and J dropped 1 base, with 13 bases sitting between them. Germline V gene data show CDR1 as SGHRS and CDR2 as YFSETQ. The CDR3 contains 15 residues. This CDR3 reads CASSSTGTQNTEAFF. The CDR3, as DNA: TGCGCCAGCAGCTCTACCGGGACACAGAACACTGAAGCTTTCTTT.

V gene TRBV20-1 combines with J gene TRBJ1-5, with unresolved D. The CDR3 runs 13 residues. CDR1 and CDR2 (germline): DFQATT, SNEGSKA (reference sequence). The V gene lost 2 bases and the J gene lost 0 bases, with 5 bases spanning the gap. CDR3 region: CSARSYSNQPQHF. CDR3 nucleotides: TGCAGTGCTAGAAGTTATAGCAATCAGCCCCAGCATTTT.

The rearrangement uses TRBV24-1 and TRBJ2-7; D unresolved. CDR1 and CDR2 from the germline V gene are KGHDR and SFDVKD. Trimming shortened V by 4 bases and J by 5 bases, and 14 bases separated the two germline ends. The length of the CDR3 is 14 residues. This chain's CDR3 is CATSDPKERDEQYF. DNA for the CDR3: TGTGCCACCAGTGACCCCAAGGAAAGGGACGAGCAGTACTTC.

V gene TRBV9 combines with J gene TRBJ2-1; 7 nucleotides align to TRBD2. With V trimmed by 4 bases and J by 7 bases, 14 bases remained unmatched. The CDR3 length is 16 residues. Germline V gene lookup returns CDR1 SGDLS and CDR2 YYNGEE. For the CDR3, the DNA is TGTGCCAGCAGCTCTGGGACTAACCCCACGGGGAATGAGCAGTTCTTC. Translation gives CASSSGTNPTGNEQFF.

This clonotype was recorded once. V is TRBV6-2 or TRBV6-3 and J is TRBJ2-3; 11 positions match TRBD2. V shed 6 bases and J 6 bases; nucleotides not matched to a gene: 8. The CDR3 contains 15 residues. The germline gives CDR1 MNHEY, CDR2 SVGEGT. The CDR3 sequence: CASSLAGGPPDTQYF. The DNA for the CDR3 is TGTGCCAGCAGCCTAGCGGGGGGCCCTCCGGATACGCAGTATTTT.

The V and J genes are TRBV27 and TRBJ1-1, with D possibly TRBD1 on 5 matching bases. The CDR3 runs to 15 residues. Per germline, CDR1 MNHEY and CDR2 SMNVEV (reference sequence). The V end was cut by 3 bases, the J end by 0 bases, with 11 bases between. CDR3 region: CASSLSRGMNTEAFF. CDR3 DNA sequence: TGTGCCAGCAGTTTGTCAAGGGGCATGAACACTGAAGCTTTCTTT.

This clonotype was counted only a few times. The chain joins TRBV29-1 to TRBJ1-1; maybe TRBD1 (5 bases). The CDR3 extends over 17 amino acids. Trimming removed 1 base from V and 3 bases from J, with 21 bases in between. Germline assignment: CDR1 SQVTM and CDR2 ANQGSEA. CDR3 bases: TGCAGCGTTGAAGGCCTGAGGGGTTTCCAGGTGTACACTGAAGCTTTCTTT. This gives the protein CSVEGLRGFQVYTEAFF. The full variable domain, in which reference TRBV29-1 and TRBJ1-1 provide the parts outside the CDR3, is SAVISQKPSRDICQRGTSLTIQCQVDSQVTMMFWYRQQPGQSLTLIATANQGSEATYESGFVIDKFPISRPNLTFSTLTVSNMSPEDSSIYLCSVEGLRGFQVYTEAFFGQGTRLTVV.